This TCR beta chain originates from a study of cytomegalovirus exposure and HLA in healthy donors. Regarding the study as a whole: Apart from CMV serostatus, no immune exposure information was available.

PCR was performed using 60 Vbeta and 13 Jbeta primers. In the study's own analysis: As a later analysis found, there were approximately 80 million unique TCR beta chains, of which roughly 11 million were shared. Profiling relied on immunoSEQ multiplex PCR, and the TCRdb table lists in-frame clones only, not all of them. The DNA was the basis for D and trimming; V, J and clone size are from that table. This sample's table has tens of thousands of clones. In the case of this clone: What it binds is not known.

The CDR3 has 14 amino acids. The ends were cut back, 0 bases at V and 2 bases at J, with 9 bases in the middle. Per the germline V gene, CDR1 is SGDLS and CDR2 is YYNGEE. This donor has no recorded CMV serostatus. Sequenced material: PBMCs. The V gene is TRBV9, the J gene TRBJ2-7; D gene uncertain. The TCR was taken from a human donor in good health. The DNA for the CDR3 is TGTGCCAGCAGCGTAGAGGCGAGGCCCTACGAGCAGTACTTC. It yields the protein CASSVEARPYEQYF.